Below, 26 T cell receptor beta chains from the same sample are listed, as sequenced in a study of T-cell memory formation after mild COVID-19. TCRdb re-called the 5' RACE reads with MiXCR, one entry per CDR3 protein. This table holds roughly 450,000 distinct CDR3 sequences, about 20% found once. Input material: PBMCs or a T cell subset sorted from them (not recorded which). These receptors were taken from an adult woman who had mild COVID-19 (a few samples of this study predate the infection). Cell type and time point are not known.

This clonotype showed up just a few times. The rearrangement joins TRBV24-1 to TRBJ2-3; D is possibly TRBD2 (7 bases). The length of the CDR3 is 15 residues. V dropped 6 bases and J dropped 3 bases, with 15 bases sitting between them. Per the germline V gene, CDR1 is KGHDR and CDR2 is SFDVKD. The DNA of the CDR3 is TGTGCCACCAGTCTAAGGGGGGGACCTACAGATACGCAGTATTTT. It encodes CATSLRGGPTDTQYF.

This clonotype was observed a handful of times. The chain has TRBV4-1 and TRBJ1-4, with TRBD1 identical over 10 bases. V was pared by 6 bases and J by 5 bases, with 6 bases of the junction left unmatched. From germline, CDR1 is MGHRA and CDR2 YSYEKL. CDR3 length: 15 amino acids. Here the CDR3 reads CASSLTGGGNEKLFF. CDR3 in DNA: TGCGCCAGCAGTCTGACAGGGGGCGGAAATGAAAAACTGTTTTTT.

The chain recombines TRBV3-1 with TRBJ1-6, with no clear D. Trimming shortened V by 3 bases and J by 12 bases, and 12 bases separated the two germline ends. In germline, CDR1 is LGHDT, CDR2 YNNKEL (reference sequence). This CDR3 has 13 amino acids. The CDR3 coding sequence is TGTGCCAGCAGCCAGGGCTCTCGGCAACCCCTCCACTTT. Protein product: CASSQGSRQPLHF.

V and J are TRBV7-9 and TRBJ1-2; D gene ambiguous. This CDR3 has 14 amino acids. The germline V gene has CDR1 SEHNR and CDR2 FQNEAQ (reference sequence). V dropped 4 bases and J dropped 5 bases, with 14 bases sitting between them. DNA of the CDR3: TGTGCCAGCAGCTCCCTCGGGGATGGGTATGGCTACACCTTC. This sequence encodes CASSSLGDGYGYTF.

The chain recombines TRBV5-1 with TRBJ2-7; maybe TRBD2 (6 bases). Trimming removed 4 bases from V and 11 bases from J, with 28 bases in between. CDR1 is SGHRS and CDR2 is YFSETQ in the germline V gene. The CDR3 consists of 16 residues. CDR3 amino acids: CASSPGTGDLGVLEYF. Here the CDR3 DNA reads TGCGCCAGCAGCCCTGGGACTGGGGACTTGGGAGTCTTGGAGTACTTC.

This sequence joins TRBV7-3 and TRBJ2-1; TRBD1 agrees at 7 bases. Germline V CDR1 and CDR2: SGHTA, FQGTGA. This CDR3 contains 14 residues. The trim removed 6 bases at V and 7 bases at J, leaving 9 bases unmatched. The CDR3 is CASSKDRLENEQFF. CDR3 nucleotide sequence: TGTGCCAGCAGTAAGGACAGGCTTGAGAATGAGCAGTTCTTC.

This clonotype has only a few counts. The rearrangement links TRBV5-1 to TRBJ1-2; a possible D gene is TRBD1 (5 bases). V lost 4 bases and J lost 8, with 12 bases in between. Germline loops: CDR1 SGHRS, CDR2 YFSETQ. The CDR3 has 12 amino acids. CDR3 residues: CASSLAGEGYTF. The CDR3 nucleotides are TGCGCCAGCAGCCTGGCGGGGGAAGGCTACACCTTC.

V gene TRBV11-1 combines with J gene TRBJ2-4; possible D gene TRBD2, 6 bases. This CDR3 contains 16 residues. Per germline, CDR1 SGHAT and CDR2 FQDESV (reference sequence). V was shortened by 3 bases and J by 0 bases, with 12 bases between the two germline ends. CDR3 protein: CASSLRRGLAKNIQYF. The DNA for the CDR3 is TGTGCCAGCAGCTTGCGGCGGGGATTAGCCAAAAACATTCAGTACTTC.

The chain recombines TRBV12-3 or TRBV12-4 with TRBJ2-7; TRBD2 matches at 13 bases. With 3 bases clipped from V and 2 bases from J, the junction kept 4 bases outside the gene matches. This CDR3 spans 16 amino acids. CDR3 amino acids: CASSFRTSGGAYEQYF. The CDR3 region has the DNA TGTGCCAGCAGTTTTAGGACTAGCGGGGGTGCCTACGAGCAGTACTTC.

The chain couples TRBV12-3 or TRBV12-4 to TRBJ1-5, with 9 bases aligning to TRBD1. Germline trimming cut 8 bases from V and 1 base from J; bases unmatched to any gene: 0. The CDR3 runs 13 residues. The CDR3 DNA reads as TGTGCCAGCGGGACAGGGAGCAATCAGCCCCAGCATTTT. Translating gives CASGTGSNQPQHF.

The gene calls are TRBV6-5 and TRBJ1-1, with D perhaps matching TRBD1 (6 bases). Trimming took off 5 bases at V and 4 bases at J, with 14 bases between the two ends. Germline V gene lookup returns CDR1 MNHEY and CDR2 SVGAGI. The CDR3 consists of 14 residues. The chain's CDR3 is CASSSFRGSTEAFF. CDR3 nucleotide sequence: TGTGCCAGCAGTAGCTTCAGGGGATCCACTGAAGCTTTCTTT.

The chain carries TRBV5-1 and TRBJ1-6, with 7 bases fitting TRBD1. V shed 4 bases and J 0 bases; nucleotides not matched to a gene: 7. This CDR3 has 17 residues. CDR1 and CDR2 (germline): SGHRS, YFSETQ. CDR3 sequence: CASSLQGPDSYNSPLHF. In nucleotides, the CDR3 is TGCGCCAGCAGCCTACAGGGGCCTGACTCCTATAATTCACCCCTCCACTTT.

J is TRBJ1-5 and V is TRBV20-1; no firm D call. CDR3 length: 16 residues. Germline V gene lookup returns CDR1 DFQATT and CDR2 SNEGSKA (reference sequence). V was shortened by 0 bases and J by 0 bases, with 12 bases between the two germline ends. The CDR3 protein is CSARDVKVFSNQPQHF. The CDR3 bases are TGCAGTGCTAGAGATGTAAAGGTCTTTAGCAATCAGCCCCAGCATTTT.

The chain is built from TRBV7-9 and TRBJ2-7; D remains ambiguous. The V gene's germline CDR1 is SEHNR and CDR2 FQNEAQ (reference sequence). The V and J ends lost 8 bases and 0 bases respectively, with 11 bases between them. The CDR3 is 13 amino acids. The CDR3 here is CASCSPSSYEQYF. CDR3 nucleotide sequence: TGTGCCAGCTGCTCTCCCTCCTCCTACGAGCAGTACTTC.

The V and J genes are TRBV5-5 and TRBJ2-3; D ambiguous. This CDR3 is 15 amino acids long. Trimming stripped 0 bases from V and 5 bases from J, with 13 bases between. Germline V lookup: CDR1 SGHKS, CDR2 YYEKEE (reference sequence). CDR3 in DNA: TGTGCCAGCAGCTTGGTCCCTAGTCTTGGAGATACGCAGTATTTT. Translation: CASSLVPSLGDTQYF.

This clonotype was recorded a few times. The CDR3, as DNA: TGTGCCAGCAGCTCCCCCCCCTACAATGAGCAGTTCTTC. Translated, it gives CASSSPPYNEQFF. V usage is TRBV7-2 and J usage is TRBJ2-1; D gene ambiguous. The CDR3 has 13 amino acids. Germline V gives CDR1 SGHTA, CDR2 FQGNSA. V was trimmed by 4 bases and J by 2 bases, leaving 6 bases between them.

This clonotype has ten or more counts. The chain uses TRBV29-1 and TRBJ1-2; a weak D match, TRBD1 (5 bases). Germline CDR1 SQVTM, CDR2 ANQGSEA. This CDR3 is 13 amino acids long. Trimming left V 4 bases short and J 3 bases short, with 12 bases between. The CDR3 sequence is CSVGGLGDYGYTF. The DNA of the CDR3 is TGCAGCGTTGGAGGACTGGGGGACTATGGCTACACCTTC.

This rearrangement joins TRBV7-8 to TRBJ2-4; 8 bases are a match to TRBD1. The germline V gene has CDR1 SGHVS and CDR2 FQNEAQ. V was pared by 6 bases and J by 8 bases, with 9 bases of the junction left unmatched. The CDR3 spans 14 residues. CDR3 nucleotide sequence: TGTGCCAGCAGTCCAGGGACAGGTCGAGACATTCAGTACTTC. Amino acid sequence: CASSPGTGRDIQYF.

This clonotype appeared a few times. This chain connects TRBV13 to TRBJ2-3; no clear D gene. The V and J ends lost 3 bases and 5 bases respectively, with 18 bases between them. Germline lookup yields CDR1 PRHDT and CDR2 FYEKMQ (reference sequence). This CDR3 spans 16 amino acids. In DNA form, the CDR3 reads TGTGCCAGCAGCTTCAGACGTCTTCCTTTAGGAGATACGCAGTATTTT. This sequence encodes CASSFRRLPLGDTQYF. Looking up the rest from reference TRBV13 and TRBJ2-3 gives the full variable domain: AAGVIQSPRHLIKEKRETATLKCYPIPRHDTVYWYQQGPGQDPQFLISFYEKMQSDKGSIPDRFSAQQFSDYHSELNMSSLELGDSALYFCASSFRRLPLGDTQYFGPGTRLTVL.

The chain uses TRBV6-5 and TRBJ1-5; D remains ambiguous. The CDR3 runs to 14 residues. Germline V gives CDR1 MNHEY, CDR2 SVGAGI. V lost 6 bases to trimming and J lost 4 bases, with 13 bases between them. CDR3 nucleotides: TGTGCCAGCAGCCCCGGGCCGGCGAATCAGCCCCAGCATTTT. This gives the protein CASSPGPANQPQHF.

This clonotype has a count of ten or more. The rearrangement joins TRBV7-2 to TRBJ2-3; 9 bases are shared with TRBD2. The CDR3 is made up of 16 amino acids. CDR1 is SGHTA, CDR2 FQGNSA, per germline. The V segment lost 5 bases and the J segment 8 bases; nucleotides outside the gene matches: 14. The CDR3 coding sequence is TGTGCCAGCAGCCAGGGACTAGCCGGGGCCGGGGGTACGCAGTATTTT. It encodes CASSQGLAGAGGTQYF.

This clonotype was detected only a few times. J is TRBJ2-2 and V is TRBV29-1; D ambiguous. The germline CDR1 and CDR2 sequences are SQVTM and ANQGSEA. Trimming cost V 7 bases and J 7 bases, with 13 bases left between them. The CDR3 sequence is 12 residues long. CDR3 nucleotide sequence: TGCAGCGGGTTTCACATAAACGGGGAGCTGTTTTTT. Its protein is CSGFHINGELFF.

This clonotype was detected ten times or more. The chain links TRBV12-3 or TRBV12-4 to TRBJ1-2; 9 positions match TRBD1. The CDR3 consists of 13 residues. The trim removed 6 bases at V and 5 bases at J, leaving 4 bases unmatched. In nucleotides, the CDR3 is TGTGCCAGCAGCCGGGGACAGGGTTATGGCTACACCTTC. Encoded protein: CASSRGQGYGYTF.

This clonotype was observed a handful of times. DNA of the CDR3: TGTGCCAGCAGCCAAGAGGTAGCGGAAGAGACCCAGTACTTC. Translating gives CASSQEVAEETQYF. The J gene is TRBJ2-5, the V gene TRBV3-1; perhaps TRBD2 as D (6 bases). V dropped 0 bases and J dropped 3 bases, with 8 bases sitting between them. In germline, CDR1 is LGHDT, CDR2 YNNKEL (reference sequence). The CDR3 consists of 14 residues.

V usage is TRBV14 and J usage is TRBJ2-6; D remains unclear. Trimming pared 1 base from V and 4 bases from J, leaving 11 bases between. The CDR3 is 16 residues long. Germline V gene data show CDR1 as SGHDN and CDR2 as FVKESK. The CDR3 nucleotides read TGTGCCAGCAGCCAAGGAGCCGGGCGGGGGGCCAACGTCCTGACTTTC. This translates into CASSQGAGRGANVLTF. Drawing the rest from reference TRBV14 and TRBJ2-6, the complete variable domain is EAGVTQFPSHSVIEKGQTVTLRCDPISGHDNLYWYRRVMGKEIKFLLHFVKESKQDESGMPNNRFLAERTGGTYSTLKVQPAELEDSGVYFCASSQGAGRGANVLTFGAGSRLTVL.

J is TRBJ1-2 and V is TRBV30; the D gene is possibly TRBD1 (6 bases). Trimming removed 0 bases from V and 5 bases from J, with 10 bases in between. This CDR3 is built from 13 residues. The germline V gene has CDR1 GTSNPN and CDR2 SVGIG (reference sequence). This CDR3 is CAWSVLTGYGYTF. The CDR3 region has the DNA TGTGCCTGGAGTGTCCTTACAGGGTATGGCTACACCTTC.